This TCR beta chain was identified in a study of blood T cell repertoires in COVID-19. The CDR3 loop spans 16 amino acids. J lost 4 bases, V lost 2 bases, and 4 bases had no gene match. Looked up from germline, CDR1 is KGHSH and CDR2 is LQKENI. In the original workflow: Estimation of nucleated cell counts was performed using reference gene primer amplification. Sequenced by immunoSEQ multiplex PCR; TCRdb stores in-frame clones only, minus some. The V and J calls and clone size are taken from that table; D and trimming were inferred from the DNA. The sample records around 160,000 clones, around 80% being singletons.

The chain joins TRBV18 to TRBJ2-3; 12 bases fit TRBD2. Specimen: peripheral blood. The receptor was isolated from a human donor in a cohort sampled during active COVID-19. DNA of the CDR3: TGTGCCAGCTCACCAAGTCTAGCGGGGGGGCCAGATACGCAGTATTTT. It yields the protein CASSPSLAGGPDTQYF.